This TCR beta chain originates from a study of post-analysis software for immune sequencing data. About the research overall: Relapsing-remitting, secondary progressive and progressive-relapsing courses of multiple sclerosis were included.

Each TCR beta cDNA library carried unique molecular identifiers. TCRdb reprocessed the PCR reads via MiXCR and lists one record per CDR3 protein. The sample yields hundreds of thousands of distinct CDR3 sequences, about 60% seen once. Study-wide results and caveats: In patients, TRBV5-6, TRBV5-1 and TRBV20-1 belonged to roughly five TRBV segments found more frequently than in controls. People with multiple sclerosis had a significantly lower normalized Chao1 diversity than controls did. F measure grouped same-batch samples tightly together.

This clonotype has just a few counts. What it binds is unknown. After removal of 1 base from V and 1 base from J, the junction contained 7 bases not matched to a gene. Germline V gene lookup returns CDR1 SQVTM and CDR2 ANQGSEA. The CDR3 is 16 amino acids. This clonotype was sampled from a girl aged 2-10 years with multiple sclerosis. The source material was blood. The chain has TRBV29-1 and TRBJ2-1; 7 nucleotides align to TRBD2. Here the CDR3 reads CSVEGGWGGSYNEQFF. CDR3 in DNA: TGCAGCGTTGAAGGGGGCTGGGGGGGGTCCTACAATGAGCAGTTCTTC.